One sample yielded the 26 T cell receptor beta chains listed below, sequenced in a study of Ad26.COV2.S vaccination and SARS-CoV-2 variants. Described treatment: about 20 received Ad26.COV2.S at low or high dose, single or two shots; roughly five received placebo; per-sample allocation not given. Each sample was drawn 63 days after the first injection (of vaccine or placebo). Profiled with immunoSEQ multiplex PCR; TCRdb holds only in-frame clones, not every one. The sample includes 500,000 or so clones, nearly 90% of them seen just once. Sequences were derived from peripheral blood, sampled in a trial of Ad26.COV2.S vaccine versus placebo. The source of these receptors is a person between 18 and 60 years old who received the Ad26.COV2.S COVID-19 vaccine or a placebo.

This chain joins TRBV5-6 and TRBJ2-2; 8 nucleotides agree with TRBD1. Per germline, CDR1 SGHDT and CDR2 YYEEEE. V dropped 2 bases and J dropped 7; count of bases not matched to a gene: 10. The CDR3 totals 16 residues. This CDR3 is CASSFGTGLVYGELFF. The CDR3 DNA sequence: TGTGCCAGCAGCTTCGGGACAGGATTAGTATACGGGGAGCTGTTTTTT.

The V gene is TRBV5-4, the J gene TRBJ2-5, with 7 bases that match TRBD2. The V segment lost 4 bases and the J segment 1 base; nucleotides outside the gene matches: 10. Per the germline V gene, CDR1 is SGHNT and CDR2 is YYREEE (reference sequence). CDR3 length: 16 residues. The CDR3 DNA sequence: TGTGCCAGCAGCCCTAGGACGGGAGGCCTCCAAGAGACCCAGTACTTC. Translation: CASSPRTGGLQETQYF.

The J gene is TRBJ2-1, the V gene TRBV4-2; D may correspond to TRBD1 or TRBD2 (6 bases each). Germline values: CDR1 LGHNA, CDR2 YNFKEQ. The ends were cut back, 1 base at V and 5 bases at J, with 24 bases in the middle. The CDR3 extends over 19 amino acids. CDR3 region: CASSQGRGLRNYFNNEQFF. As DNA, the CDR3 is TGTGCCAGCAGCCAAGGACGGGGGCTCCGCAACTACTTTAACAATGAGCAGTTCTTC.

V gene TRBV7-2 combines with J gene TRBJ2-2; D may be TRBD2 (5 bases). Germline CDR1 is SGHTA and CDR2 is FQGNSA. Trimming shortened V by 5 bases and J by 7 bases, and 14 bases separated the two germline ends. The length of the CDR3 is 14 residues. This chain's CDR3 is CASSTGLGGGELFF. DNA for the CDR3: TGTGCCAGCAGCACGGGGTTAGGTGGCGGGGAGCTGTTTTTT.

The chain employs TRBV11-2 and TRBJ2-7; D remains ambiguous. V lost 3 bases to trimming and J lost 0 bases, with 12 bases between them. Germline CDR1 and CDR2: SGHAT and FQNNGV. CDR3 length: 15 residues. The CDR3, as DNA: TGTGCCAGCAGCTTCTTACCGGTGAGCTCCTACGAGCAGTACGTC. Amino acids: CASSFLPVSSYEQYV.

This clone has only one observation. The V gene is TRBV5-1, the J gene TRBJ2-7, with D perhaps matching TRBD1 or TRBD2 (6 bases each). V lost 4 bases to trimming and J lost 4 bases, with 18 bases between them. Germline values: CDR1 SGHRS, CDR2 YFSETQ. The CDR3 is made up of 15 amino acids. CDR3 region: CASSPEGQGTYEQYV. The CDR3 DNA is TGCGCCAGCAGCCCTGAGGGCCAGGGGACTTACGAGCAGTACGTC.

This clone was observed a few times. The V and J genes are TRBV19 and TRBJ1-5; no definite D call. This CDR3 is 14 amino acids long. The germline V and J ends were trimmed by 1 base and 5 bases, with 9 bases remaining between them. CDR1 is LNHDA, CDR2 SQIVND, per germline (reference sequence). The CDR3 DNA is TGTGCCAGTAGTATAGTGATCAGCTATCAGCCCCAGCATTTT. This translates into CASSIVISYQPQHF. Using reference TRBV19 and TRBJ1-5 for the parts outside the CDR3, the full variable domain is DGGITQSPKYLFRKEGQNVTLSCEQNLNHDAMYWYRQDPGQGLRLIYYSQIVNDFQKGDIAEGYSVSREKKESFPLTVTSAQKNPTAFYLCASSIVISYQPQHFGDGTRLSIL.

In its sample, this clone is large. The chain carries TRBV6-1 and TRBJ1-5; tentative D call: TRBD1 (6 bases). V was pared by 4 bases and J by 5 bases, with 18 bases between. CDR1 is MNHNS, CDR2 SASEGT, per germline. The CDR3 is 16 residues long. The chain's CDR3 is CASSVDAGGGDQPQHF. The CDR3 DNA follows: TGTGCCAGCAGTGTAGATGCTGGGGGCGGCGATCAGCCCCAGCATTTT.

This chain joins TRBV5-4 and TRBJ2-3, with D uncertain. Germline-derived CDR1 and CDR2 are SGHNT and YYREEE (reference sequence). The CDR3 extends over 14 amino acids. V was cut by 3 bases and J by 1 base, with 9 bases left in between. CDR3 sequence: CASSYGPGTDTQYF. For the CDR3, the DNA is TGTGCCAGCAGCTATGGACCGGGCACAGATACGCAGTATTTT.

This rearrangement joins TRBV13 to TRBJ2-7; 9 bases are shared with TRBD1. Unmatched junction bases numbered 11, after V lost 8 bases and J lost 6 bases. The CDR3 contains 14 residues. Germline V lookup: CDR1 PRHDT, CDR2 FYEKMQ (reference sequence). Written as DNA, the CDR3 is TGTGCCAGCGGTCACGGGACAGGGATAGGCGAGCAGTACTTC. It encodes CASGHGTGIGEQYF.

For the CDR3, the DNA is TGCGCCAGCAGCTCCGAGGGTTTGGATACGCAGTATTTT. Translated: CASSSEGLDTQYF. The V call is TRBV5-1, the J call TRBJ2-3; possibly TRBD2 for D (5 bases). Trimming cost V 3 bases and J 6 bases, with 11 bases left between them. Germline V lookup: CDR1 SGHRS, CDR2 YFSETQ. The CDR3 sequence is 13 residues long. Looking up the rest from reference TRBV5-1 and TRBJ2-3 gives the full variable domain: KAGVTQTPRYLIKTRGQQVTLSCSPISGHRSVSWYQQTPGQGLQFLFEYFSETQRNKGNFPGRFSGRQFSNSRSEMNVSTLELGDSALYLCASSSEGLDTQYFGPGTRLTVL.

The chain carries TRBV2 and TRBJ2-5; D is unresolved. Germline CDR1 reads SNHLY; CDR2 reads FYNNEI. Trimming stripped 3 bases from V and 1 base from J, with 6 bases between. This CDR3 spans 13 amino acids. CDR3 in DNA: TGTGCCAGCAGTGATGTGGGCCAAGAGACCCAGTACTTC. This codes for CASSDVGQETQYF.

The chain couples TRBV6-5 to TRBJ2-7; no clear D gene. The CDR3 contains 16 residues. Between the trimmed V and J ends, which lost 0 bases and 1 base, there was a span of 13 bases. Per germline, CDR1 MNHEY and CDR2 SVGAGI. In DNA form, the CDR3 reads TGTGCCAGCAGTTACTCGAAACATGTCAGGTCCTACGAGCAGTACTTC. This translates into CASSYSKHVRSYEQYF.

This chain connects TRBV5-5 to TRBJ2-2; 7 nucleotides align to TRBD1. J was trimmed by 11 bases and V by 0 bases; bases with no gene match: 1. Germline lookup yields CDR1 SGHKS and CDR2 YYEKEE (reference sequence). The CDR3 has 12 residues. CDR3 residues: CASSLGQGELFF. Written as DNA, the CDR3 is TGTGCCAGCAGCTTGGGACAGGGAGAGCTGTTTTTT. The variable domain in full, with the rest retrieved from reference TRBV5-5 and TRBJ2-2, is DAGVTQSPTHLIKTRGQQVTLRCSPISGHKSVSWYQQVLGQGPQFIFQYYEKEERGRGNFPDRFSARQFPNYSSELNVNALLLGDSALYLCASSLGQGELFFGEGSRLTVL.

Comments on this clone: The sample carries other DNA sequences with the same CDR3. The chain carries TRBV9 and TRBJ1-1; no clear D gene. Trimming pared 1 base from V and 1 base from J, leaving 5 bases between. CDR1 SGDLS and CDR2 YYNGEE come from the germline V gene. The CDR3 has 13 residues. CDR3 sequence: CASSVTPNTEAFF. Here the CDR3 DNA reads TGTGCCAGCAGCGTAACACCGAACACTGAAGCTTTCTTT.

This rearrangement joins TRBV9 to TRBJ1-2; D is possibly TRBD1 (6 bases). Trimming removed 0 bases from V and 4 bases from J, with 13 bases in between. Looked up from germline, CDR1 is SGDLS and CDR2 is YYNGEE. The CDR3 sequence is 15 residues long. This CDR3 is CASSVEGRGSYGYTF. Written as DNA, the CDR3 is TGTGCCAGCAGCGTAGAGGGCAGGGGTTCCTATGGCTACACCTTC.

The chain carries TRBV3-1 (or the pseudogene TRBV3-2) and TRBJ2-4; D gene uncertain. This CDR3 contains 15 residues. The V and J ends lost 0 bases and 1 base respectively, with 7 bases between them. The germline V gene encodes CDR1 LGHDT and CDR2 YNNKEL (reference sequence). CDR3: CASSQDSWAKNIQYF. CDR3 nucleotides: TGTGCCAGCAGCCAAGATAGTTGGGCCAAAAACATTCAGTACTTC.

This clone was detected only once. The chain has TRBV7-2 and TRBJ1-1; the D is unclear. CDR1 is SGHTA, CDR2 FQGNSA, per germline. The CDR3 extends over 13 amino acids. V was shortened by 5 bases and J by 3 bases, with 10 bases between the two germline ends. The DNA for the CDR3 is TGTGCCAGCAGCCCCATGAATCACACTGAAGCTTTCTTT. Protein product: CASSPMNHTEAFF.

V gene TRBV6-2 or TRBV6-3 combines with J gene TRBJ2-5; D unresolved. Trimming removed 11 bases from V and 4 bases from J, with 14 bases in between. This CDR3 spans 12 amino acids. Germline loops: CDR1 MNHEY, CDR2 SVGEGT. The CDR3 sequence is CAGGRSGETQYF. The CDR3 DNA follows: TGTGCCGGCGGCCGTTCAGGAGAGACCCAGTACTTC.

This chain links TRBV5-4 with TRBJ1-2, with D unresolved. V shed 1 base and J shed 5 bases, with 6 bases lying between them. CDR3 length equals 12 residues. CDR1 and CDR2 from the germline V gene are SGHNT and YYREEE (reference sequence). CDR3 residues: CASSLSLYGYTF. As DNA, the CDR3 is TGTGCCAGCAGCTTGTCCCTTTATGGCTACACCTTC.

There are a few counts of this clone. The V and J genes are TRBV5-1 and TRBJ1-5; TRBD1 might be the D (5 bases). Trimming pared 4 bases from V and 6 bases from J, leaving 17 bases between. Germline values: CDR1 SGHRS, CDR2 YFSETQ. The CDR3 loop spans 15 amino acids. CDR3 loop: CASSLGAESGQPQHF. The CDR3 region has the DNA TGCGCCAGCAGCCTTGGGGCAGAGAGTGGTCAGCCCCAGCATTTT.

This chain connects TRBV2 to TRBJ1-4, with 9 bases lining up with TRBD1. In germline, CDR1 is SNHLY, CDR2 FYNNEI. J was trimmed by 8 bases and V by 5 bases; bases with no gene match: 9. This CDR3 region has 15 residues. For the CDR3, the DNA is TGTGCCAGCAGTAAAGGGACAGGGAGCGGCGAAAAACTGTTTTTT. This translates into CASSKGTGSGEKLFF.

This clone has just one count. The CDR3 is CASSRDGRVIYEQYF. CDR3 bases: TGTGCCAGCAGCCGAGACGGACGGGTTATCTACGAGCAGTACTTC. This chain links TRBV6-5 with TRBJ2-7; D is uncertain. Germline-derived CDR1 and CDR2 are MNHEY and SVGAGI. V was pared by 6 bases and J by 3 bases, with 18 bases between. CDR3 length equals 15 residues.

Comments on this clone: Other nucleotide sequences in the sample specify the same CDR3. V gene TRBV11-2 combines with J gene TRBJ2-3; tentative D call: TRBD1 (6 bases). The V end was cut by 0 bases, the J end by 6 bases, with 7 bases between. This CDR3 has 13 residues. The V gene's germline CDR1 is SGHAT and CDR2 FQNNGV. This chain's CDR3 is CASSLDRGDTQYF. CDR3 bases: TGTGCCAGCAGCTTAGATAGGGGGGATACGCAGTATTTT.

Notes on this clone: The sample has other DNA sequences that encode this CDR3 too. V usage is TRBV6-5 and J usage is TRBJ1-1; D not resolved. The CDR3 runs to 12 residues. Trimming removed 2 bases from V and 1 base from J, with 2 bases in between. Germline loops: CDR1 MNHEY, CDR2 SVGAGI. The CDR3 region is CASSYRNTEAFF. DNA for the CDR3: TGTGCCAGCAGTTACCGGAACACTGAAGCTTTCTTT.

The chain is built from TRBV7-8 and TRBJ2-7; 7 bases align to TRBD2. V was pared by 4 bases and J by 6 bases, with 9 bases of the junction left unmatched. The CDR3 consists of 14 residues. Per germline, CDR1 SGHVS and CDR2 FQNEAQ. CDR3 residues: CASSWGGYGSEQYV. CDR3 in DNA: TGTGCCAGCAGCTGGGGGGGGTACGGCTCCGAGCAGTACGTC.